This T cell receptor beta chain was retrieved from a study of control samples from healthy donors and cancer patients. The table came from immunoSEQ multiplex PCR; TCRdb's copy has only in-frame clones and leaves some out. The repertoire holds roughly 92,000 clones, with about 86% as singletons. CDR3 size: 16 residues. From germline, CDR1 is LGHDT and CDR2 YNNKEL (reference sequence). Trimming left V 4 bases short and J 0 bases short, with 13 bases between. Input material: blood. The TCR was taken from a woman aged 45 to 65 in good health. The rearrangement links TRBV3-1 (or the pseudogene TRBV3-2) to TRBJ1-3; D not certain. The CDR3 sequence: CASSPNIRSSGNTIYF. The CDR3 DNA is TGTGCCAGCAGCCCTAATATCCGGTCCTCTGGAAACACCATATATTTT.